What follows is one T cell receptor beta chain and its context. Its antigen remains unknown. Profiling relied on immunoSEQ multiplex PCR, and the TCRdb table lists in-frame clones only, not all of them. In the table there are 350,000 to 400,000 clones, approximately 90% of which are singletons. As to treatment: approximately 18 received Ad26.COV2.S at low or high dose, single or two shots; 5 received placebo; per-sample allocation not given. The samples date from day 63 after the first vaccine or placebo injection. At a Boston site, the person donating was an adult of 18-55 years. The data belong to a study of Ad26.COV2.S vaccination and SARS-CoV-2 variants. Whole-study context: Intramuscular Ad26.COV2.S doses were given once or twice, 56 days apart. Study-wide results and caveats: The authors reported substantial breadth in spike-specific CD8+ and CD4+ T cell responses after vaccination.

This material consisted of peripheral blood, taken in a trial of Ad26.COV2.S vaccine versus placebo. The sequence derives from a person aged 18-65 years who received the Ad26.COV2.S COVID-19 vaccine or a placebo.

The CDR3 protein is CASSMVGRTEAFF. The DNA of the CDR3 is TGTGCCAGTAGTATGGTGGGAAGGACTGAAGCTTTCTTT. This rearrangement joins TRBV19 to TRBJ1-1, with D unresolved. There are 13 residues in the CDR3. CDR1 LNHDA and CDR2 SQIVND come from the germline V gene (reference sequence). Trimming took 3 bases from V and 5 from J, leaving 10 bases between them.